This T cell receptor beta chain was captured by sequencing in a study of T cell responses to AZD1222 COVID-19 vaccine. For this clone: Its antigen is not known.

The CDR3 is 14 residues long. The germline CDR1 and CDR2 sequences are SGHAT and FQNNGV. The V segment lost 5 bases and the J segment 10 bases; nucleotides outside the gene matches: 11. Findings of the study overall: Nearly half of spike-specific TCRs reportedly target variant regions that are unmutated in the B.1.351 and B.1.1.7 variants.

Repertoires were generated with immunoSEQ multiplex PCR, while TCRdb's copy carries only in-frame clones and drops some. The table shows about 110,000 clones, with 70% to 90% occurring only once. The TCR sequence derives from an adult who received the AZD1222 COVID-19 vaccine. The source was peripheral blood, collected 28 days after the second AZD1222 dose. This sequence joins TRBV11-2 and TRBJ1-1, with 9 bases identical to TRBD1. CDR3 region: CASSLTNRGRIAFF. CDR3 sequence (DNA): TGTGCCAGCAGCCTAACTAACAGGGGGCGTATAGCTTTCTTT.